The clone carrying this TCR beta chain showed up just a few times. CDR1 LNHDA and CDR2 SQIVND come from the germline V gene (reference sequence). This CDR3 is built from 15 residues. Deletions cut 10 bases from V and 4 bases from J, with 22 bases between. This specimen belongs to a study of control samples from healthy donors and cancer patients. Profiled with immunoSEQ multiplex PCR; TCRdb holds only in-frame clones, not every one. The profile shows around 94,000 clones, about 86% of them singletons. The V and J genes are TRBV19 and TRBJ1-2; tentative D call: TRBD1 (5 bases). This receptor was obtained from a woman in her 50s in good health. Sequencing was done on a sample of blood. The CDR3 bases are TGTGCCATTCGAACAGGACCGACGGGGGGCTATGGCTACACCTTC. Translated: CAIRTGPTGGYGYTF.